Below, one T cell receptor beta chain is given with its context. As yet, its antigen is unknown. These data originate in a study of shared clonotypes between healthy human individuals. Notes on the study in general: Having only a few donors restricted how much genetic and exposure-history diversity was captured.

Using immunoSEQ multiplex PCR, the repertoire was profiled, and TCRdb retains in-frame clones only, with some absent. The table has about 460,000 clones, roughly 80% seen once. V was pared by 3 bases and J by 8 bases, with 4 bases of the junction left unmatched. CDR1 and CDR2 from the germline V gene are SGHDT and YYEEEE. This CDR3 region has 14 residues. Input material: PBMCs. The TCR comes from a woman aged 40 to 50 in good health. Some clones in this sample may be carry-over from other donors' samples. The chain employs TRBV5-6 and TRBJ1-4; 10 nucleotides agree with TRBD1. The CDR3 DNA reads TGTGCCAGCAGCTGGGACAGGGGCTACGAAAAACTGTTTTTT. It codes for CASSWDRGYEKLFF.